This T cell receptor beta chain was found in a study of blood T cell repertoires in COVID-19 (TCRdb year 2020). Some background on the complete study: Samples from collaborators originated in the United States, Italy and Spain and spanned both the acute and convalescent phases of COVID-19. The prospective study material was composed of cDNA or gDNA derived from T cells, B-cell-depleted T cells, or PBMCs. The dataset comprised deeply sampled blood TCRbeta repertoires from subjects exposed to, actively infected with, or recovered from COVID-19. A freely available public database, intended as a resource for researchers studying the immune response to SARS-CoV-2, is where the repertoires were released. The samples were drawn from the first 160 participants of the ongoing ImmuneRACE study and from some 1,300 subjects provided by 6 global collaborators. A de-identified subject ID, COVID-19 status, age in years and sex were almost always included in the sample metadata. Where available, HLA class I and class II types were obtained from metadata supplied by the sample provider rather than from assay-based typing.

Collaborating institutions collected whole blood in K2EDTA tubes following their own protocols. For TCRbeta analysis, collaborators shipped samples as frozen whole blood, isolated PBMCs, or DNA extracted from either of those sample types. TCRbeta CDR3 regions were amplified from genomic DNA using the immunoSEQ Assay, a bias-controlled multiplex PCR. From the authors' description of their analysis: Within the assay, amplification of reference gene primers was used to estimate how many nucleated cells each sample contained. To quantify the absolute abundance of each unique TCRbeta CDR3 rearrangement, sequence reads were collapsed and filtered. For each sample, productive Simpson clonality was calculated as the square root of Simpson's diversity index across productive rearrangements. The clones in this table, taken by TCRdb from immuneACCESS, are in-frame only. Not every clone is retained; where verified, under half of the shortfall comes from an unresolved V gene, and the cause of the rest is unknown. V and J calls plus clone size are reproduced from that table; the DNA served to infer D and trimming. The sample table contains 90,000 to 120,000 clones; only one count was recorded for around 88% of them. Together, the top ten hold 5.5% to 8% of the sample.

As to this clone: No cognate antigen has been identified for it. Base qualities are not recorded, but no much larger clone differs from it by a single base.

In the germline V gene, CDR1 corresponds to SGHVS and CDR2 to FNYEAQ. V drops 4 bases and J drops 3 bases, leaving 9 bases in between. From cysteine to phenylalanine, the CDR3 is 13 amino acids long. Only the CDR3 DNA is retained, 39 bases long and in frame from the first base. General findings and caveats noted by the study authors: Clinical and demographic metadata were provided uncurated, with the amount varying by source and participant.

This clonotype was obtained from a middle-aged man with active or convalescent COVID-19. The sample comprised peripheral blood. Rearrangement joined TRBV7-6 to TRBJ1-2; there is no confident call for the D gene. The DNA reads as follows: TGTGCCAGCAGCTCGCGCCGGGACTATGGCTACACCTTC. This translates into CASSSRRDYGYTF.